This T cell receptor (beta chain) comes out of a study of blood T cell repertoires in COVID-19. At the level of the study: Researchers got acute and convalescent COVID-19 samples from the United States, Italy and Spain. The analysed material was cDNA or gDNA that came from T cells, B-cell-depleted T cells, or PBMCs.

This CDR3 is built from 16 residues. Per the germline V gene, CDR1 is GTSNPN and CDR2 is SVGIG (reference sequence). V lost 0 bases and J 2 bases, leaving 16 bases between the germline ends. Generated by immunoSEQ multiplex PCR, the TCRdb table keeps only in-frame clones and is missing some. Of approximately 200,000 clones in the sample, 87% were seen once. The chain links TRBV30 to TRBJ1-2; possibly TRBD1 for D (6 bases). The sequence came from a man aged 30 to 45 who had recovered from COVID-19. Sequencing used PBMCs or T cells enriched from blood (not recorded which). The CDR3 reads CAWSVLGPGANYGYTF. In DNA form, the CDR3 reads TGTGCCTGGAGTGTATTAGGTCCAGGGGCCAACTATGGCTACACCTTC.